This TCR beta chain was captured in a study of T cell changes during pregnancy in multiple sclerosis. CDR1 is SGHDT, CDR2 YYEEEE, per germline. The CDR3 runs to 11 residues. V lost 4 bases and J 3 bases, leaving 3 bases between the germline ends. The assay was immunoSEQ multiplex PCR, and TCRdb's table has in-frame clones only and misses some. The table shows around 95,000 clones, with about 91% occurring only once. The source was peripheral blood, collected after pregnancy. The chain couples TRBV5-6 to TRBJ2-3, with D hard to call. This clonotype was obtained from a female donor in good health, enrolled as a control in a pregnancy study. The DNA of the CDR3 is TGTGCCAGCAGCCGGACAGATACGCAGTATTTT. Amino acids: CASSRTDTQYF.